The 20 T cell receptor beta chains in this list originate from one sample, sequenced in a study of CD8 T cells in Susac syndrome. It was with random hexamers that roughly 0.45 to 1 ug RNA was reverse transcribed. TCRdb analysed the immunoSEQ multiplex PCR reads with MiXCR anew, one entry per CDR3 protein. The profile shows about 80,000 distinct CDR3 sequences, around 96% of them singletons. Sequencing was carried out using CD8+ T cells from PBMCs. The receptor source for this set is a human donor with Susac syndrome.

This chain joins TRBV14 and TRBJ2-2; maybe TRBD2 (5 bases). Trimming stripped 0 bases from V and 6 bases from J, with 17 bases between. This CDR3 contains 17 residues. CDR1 and CDR2 (germline): SGHDN, FVKESK. CDR3 sequence reads: CASSQDRVVGLSGELFF. The CDR3 DNA is TGTGCCAGCAGCCAAGATCGCGTTGTCGGACTTTCCGGGGAGCTGTTTTTT.

J is TRBJ2-5 and V is TRBV28; no clear D gene. The CDR3 spans 15 residues. CDR1 and CDR2 (germline): MDHEN, SYDVKM. V dropped 6 bases and J dropped 0 bases, with 14 bases sitting between them. CDR3 DNA: TGTGCCAGCAGCCCCTTTATGGCGGACCAAGAGACCCAGTACTTC. This gives the protein CASSPFMADQETQYF.

This chain links TRBV6-2 or TRBV6-3 with TRBJ2-2; TRBD2 aligns across 13 bases. J gave up 5 bases and V 7 bases, and 13 bases lay outside the gene matches. The germline V gene has CDR1 MNHEY and CDR2 SVGEGT. The CDR3 totals 18 residues. The CDR3 loop reads CASTSRTSGRPGTGELFF. CDR3 DNA: TGTGCCAGCACCAGCCGGACTAGCGGGAGACCAGGGACCGGGGAGCTGTTTTTT.

The gene calls are TRBV27 and TRBJ2-7; TRBD1 aligns across 9 bases. The V segment lost 6 bases and the J segment 2 bases; nucleotides outside the gene matches: 11. Germline V gene sequence: CDR1 MNHEY, CDR2 SMNVEV (reference sequence). The CDR3 sequence is 16 residues long. The CDR3 is CASRDLFYRGPYEQYF. CDR3 in DNA: TGTGCCAGCAGAGATCTTTTCTACAGGGGGCCCTACGAGCAGTACTTC.

The rearrangement links TRBV7-3 to TRBJ2-7; 10 bases are shared with TRBD2. Germline CDR1 is SGHTA and CDR2 is FQGTGA. V shed 1 base and J 3 bases; nucleotides not matched to a gene: 6. The CDR3 consists of 16 residues. CDR3 bases: TGTGCCAGCAGCTTAAGTAGCGGGAGGACGCGCTACGAGCAGTACTTC. Protein product: CASSLSSGRTRYEQYF.

The chain recombines TRBV19 with TRBJ1-1, with no clear D. Germline values: CDR1 LNHDA, CDR2 SQIVND (reference sequence). The CDR3 runs to 13 residues. Trimming stripped 8 bases from V and 0 bases from J, with 10 bases between. CDR3 sequence: CASAHVVNTEAFF. CDR3 bases: TGTGCCAGTGCGCACGTTGTGAACACTGAAGCTTTCTTT.

J is TRBJ2-5 and V is TRBV24-1; D not resolved. Germline values: CDR1 KGHDR, CDR2 SFDVKD. This CDR3 has 13 residues. V shed 6 bases and J shed 1 base, with 8 bases lying between them. CDR3 sequence: CATSRPGQETQYF. CDR3 DNA sequence: TGTGCCACCAGTCGTCCGGGCCAAGAGACCCAGTACTTC.

Only one count was recorded for this clonotype. The V gene is TRBV6-1, the J gene TRBJ1-5; D gene ambiguous. This CDR3 contains 14 residues. Germline values: CDR1 MNHNS, CDR2 SASEGT. V lost 2 bases, J lost 0 bases, and 5 bases lay in between. CDR3 sequence: CASSEWASNQPQHF. CDR3 coding DNA: TGTGCCAGCAGTGAATGGGCTAGCAATCAGCCCCAGCATTTT.

V and J are TRBV29-1 and TRBJ2-7; TRBD2 is a possible D gene (5 bases). The CDR3 sequence is 12 residues long. V was cut by 4 bases and J by 5 bases, with 12 bases left in between. The germline V gene encodes CDR1 SQVTM and CDR2 ANQGSEA. CDR3 in DNA: TGCAGCGTTGGCGGGTCAGTCGACGAGCAGTACTTC. Translating it yields CSVGGSVDEQYF.

V gene TRBV13 combines with J gene TRBJ2-7; no clear D gene. Germline CDR1 and CDR2: PRHDT and FYEKMQ (reference sequence). V was trimmed by 4 bases and J by 5 bases, leaving 9 bases between them. This CDR3 is 12 amino acids long. CDR3 nucleotide sequence: TGTGCCAGCAGCTCGGGTCTCGACGAGCAGTACTTC. Its protein is CASSSGLDEQYF.

The CDR3 DNA reads TGCAGCACCACCGGGACTAGCCTGGATAATGAGCAGTTCTTC. Translating gives CSTTGTSLDNEQFF. This chain uses TRBV29-1 with TRBJ2-1; 9 bases are shared with TRBD2. Germline V CDR1 and CDR2: SQVTM, ANQGSEA. V gave up 8 bases and J gave up 7 bases; unmatched junction bases: 12. The CDR3 is 14 amino acids.

The chain joins TRBV27 to TRBJ1-2; TRBD1 might be the D (6 bases). Trimming removed 8 bases at V and 8 bases at J, with 18 bases between. The CDR3 spans 13 residues. Germline V CDR1 and CDR2: MNHEY, SMNVEV (reference sequence). The CDR3 DNA follows: TGTGCCAGCGGGGGACAATCTCTGGGGGGCTACACCTTC. This codes for CASGGQSLGGYTF.

V and J are TRBV27 and TRBJ2-4, with TRBD1 matching over 8 bases. Looked up from germline, CDR1 is MNHEY and CDR2 is SMNVEV (reference sequence). The CDR3 runs to 16 residues. The trim removed 5 bases at V and 3 bases at J, leaving 9 bases unmatched. The CDR3 sequence: CASSTSDRALKNIQYF. In DNA form, the CDR3 reads TGTGCCAGCAGTACATCGGACAGGGCCCTCAAAAACATTCAGTACTTC.

About this clonotype itself: The junction and the germline gene differ at one end; a read error may be behind it. The rearrangement uses TRBV5-5 and TRBJ2-7; D is undetermined. The length of the CDR3 is 15 residues. CDR1 and CDR2 from the germline V gene are SGHKS and YYEKEE (reference sequence). The CDR3 region is CASILGTGPRWEQYF. As DNA, the CDR3 is TGTGCCAGCATCTTGGGTACCGGACCCCGCTGGGAGCAGTACTTC.

The chain joins TRBV20-1 to TRBJ2-2; D remains unclear. The CDR3 consists of 11 residues. Germline V gene lookup returns CDR1 DFQATT and CDR2 SNEGSKA (reference sequence). Trimming took 8 bases from V and 4 from J, leaving 8 bases between them. The CDR3 here is CSLPRTGELFF. CDR3 bases: TGCAGTCTGCCGCGCACCGGGGAGCTGTTTTTT.

This clonotype was detected once. The V call is TRBV18, the J call TRBJ1-3; D uncertain. V gave up 6 bases and J gave up 1 base, with 10 bases separating them. There are 14 residues in the CDR3. CDR1 is KGHSH and CDR2 is LQKENI in the germline V gene. Here the CDR3 DNA reads TGTGCCAGCTCCCCTCCCGGGTCTGGAAACACCATATATTTT. It translates to CASSPPGSGNTIYF.

V gene TRBV20-1 combines with J gene TRBJ1-2; the D gene is possibly TRBD1 (6 bases). CDR1 DFQATT and CDR2 SNEGSKA come from the germline V gene (reference sequence). The ends were cut back, 5 bases at V and 8 bases at J, with 24 bases in the middle. This CDR3 spans 15 amino acids. Written as DNA, the CDR3 is TGCAGTGCTCGAGGGGGGACCTCCCCATATTTCGGCTACACCTTC. It encodes CSARGGTSPYFGYTF.

CDR3 region: CATSDFSGTTGELFF. CDR3 bases: TGTGCCACCAGTGACTTTAGCGGGACTACCGGGGAGCTGTTTTTT. The chain is built from TRBV24-1 and TRBJ2-2; 8 bases fit TRBD2. The V gene's germline CDR1 is KGHDR and CDR2 SFDVKD. J lost 5 bases, V lost 4 bases, and 5 bases had no gene match. The CDR3 is 15 amino acids.

This CDR3 is CASSSNSGQEFF. In DNA, the CDR3 is TGTGCCAGCAGCTCTAACAGCGGACAGGAGTTCTTC. The chain uses TRBV9 and TRBJ2-1; 7 nucleotides match TRBD1. Germline V gene lookup returns CDR1 SGDLS and CDR2 YYNGEE. The V gene end was trimmed by 4 bases and the J gene end by 14 bases; junction bases not matched to a gene: 9. The CDR3 spans 12 residues. The full variable domain, rest sourced from reference TRBV9 and TRBJ2-1, is DSGVTQTPKHLITATGQRVTLRCSPRSGDLSVYWYQQSLDQGLQFLIQYYNGEERAKGNILERFSAQQFPDLHSELNLSSLELGDSALYFCASSSNSGQEFFGPGTRLTVL.

This clonotype was detected once. The chain couples TRBV19 to TRBJ1-1; D call uncertain. The ends were cut back, 9 bases at V and 3 bases at J, with 14 bases in the middle. Germline V CDR1 and CDR2: LNHDA, SQIVND (reference sequence). The CDR3 has 13 amino acids. CDR3 nucleotide sequence: TGTGCCAGCCGATGGGAGGAACACACTGAAGCTTTCTTT. It encodes CASRWEEHTEAFF.